This T cell receptor (beta chain) derives from a study of CD8 T cells in Susac syndrome. Study context: Sequenced Susac syndrome patients included roughly 6 with active disease and under ten who were in remission. Overall study results and limits: Clonal expansion involving Susac CD8+ cells peaked in TEMRA cells and active patients.

For this clonotype: Its cognate antigen is unknown.

RNA totalling roughly 0.45 to 1 ug underwent reverse transcription with random hexamers. The immunoSEQ assay covered 54 Vbeta and 13 Jbeta segments for CDR3. TCRdb recomputed calls from the immunoSEQ multiplex PCR reads with MiXCR, one row per CDR3 protein. The sample gives approximately 190,000 distinct CDR3 sequences, just under 95% of which show up once; around 0.16% is in the top ten. V dropped 4 bases and J dropped 0 bases, with 10 bases sitting between them. Germline loops: CDR1 DFQATT, CDR2 SNEGSKA (reference sequence). This CDR3 region has 14 residues. The specimen sequenced was CD8+ T cells from PBMCs. The TCR originated in a human donor with Susac syndrome. V usage is TRBV20-1 and J usage is TRBJ1-3; the D is unclear. Here the CDR3 DNA reads TGCAGTGCTAAATACTGGAGCTCTGGAAACACCATATATTTT. Its translation is CSAKYWSSGNTIYF.